Presented here are 8 T cell receptor beta chains from one specimen sequenced in a study of response to subunit inactivated influenza vaccine. TCRdb called the RT-PCR reads again in MiXCR, with one record for every CDR3 protein. The sample lists about 310,000 distinct CDR3 sequences; over 20% were seen once. Source: PBMCs from blood, taken approximately 20 months after vaccination. These receptors were collected from a man aged 45 to 75 who received an inactivated influenza vaccine.

The CDR3 region is CAISRDRVAFSGANVLTF. CDR3 nucleotides: TGTGCCATCAGCCGGGACAGGGTGGCCTTCTCTGGGGCCAACGTCCTGACTTTC. This chain uses TRBV10-3 with TRBJ2-6; 9 nucleotides align to TRBD1. With V trimmed by 6 bases and J by 0 bases, 9 bases remained unmatched. Germline-derived CDR1 and CDR2 are ENHRY and SYGVKD. The CDR3 has 18 amino acids.

This chain uses TRBV5-1 with TRBJ2-1; no reliable D call. CDR3 length: 15 residues. Per the germline V gene, CDR1 is SGHRS and CDR2 is YFSETQ. With 4 bases removed from V and 5 bases from J, the gap between germline ends came to 16 bases. DNA for the CDR3: TGCGCCAGCAGCATCCCGAGGACGCTTAACAATGAGCAGTTCTTC. Translating gives CASSIPRTLNNEQFF.

The chain joins TRBV12-3 or TRBV12-4 to TRBJ1-5; D gene uncertain. V lost 3 bases and J 1 base, leaving 13 bases between the germline ends. CDR3 length: 16 residues. The CDR3 is CASSFRQIGSNQPQHF. The CDR3 nucleotides read TGTGCCAGCAGTTTTCGTCAAATTGGGAGCAATCAGCCCCAGCATTTT.

This clonotype was picked up a small number of times. This chain connects TRBV6-2 or TRBV6-3 to TRBJ1-1; tentatively, D is TRBD1 (6 bases). Trimming took 5 bases from V and 1 from J, leaving 17 bases between them. CDR3 size: 16 residues. Germline values: CDR1 MNHEY, CDR2 SVGEGT. The CDR3 DNA follows: TGTGCCAGCAGTGACCCCCGACAGGCCGGGAACACTGAAGCTTTCTTT. Amino acid sequence: CASSDPRQAGNTEAFF.

This clonotype was counted a few times. CDR3 nucleotide sequence: TGTGCCGTCGGGGTCGATCCCTACGAGCAGTACTTC. This codes for CAVGVDPYEQYF. V usage is TRBV25-1 and J usage is TRBJ2-7; possibly TRBD2 for D (5 bases). Germline V gives CDR1 MGHDK, CDR2 SYGVNS. The CDR3 runs 12 residues. Trimming removed 11 bases at V and 2 bases at J, with 13 bases between.

This chain links TRBV20-1 with TRBJ2-2; TRBD1 matches 8 bases. CDR3 length: 16 amino acids. CDR1 and CDR2 from the germline V gene are DFQATT and SNEGSKA (reference sequence). J lost 5 bases, V lost 0 bases, and 8 bases had no gene match. CDR3 sequence (DNA): TGCAGTGCTAGAGATCCGGGACAGGCGGTTACCGGGGAGCTGTTTTTT. Translating it yields CSARDPGQAVTGELFF.

J is TRBJ2-7 and V is TRBV6-5; possibly TRBD1 or TRBD2 for D (5 bases each). The V gene's germline CDR1 is MNHEY and CDR2 SVGAGI. Trimming shortened V by 2 bases and J by 2 bases, and 10 bases separated the two germline ends. This CDR3 contains 14 residues. CDR3 coding DNA: TGTGCCAGCAGTTACCGGGACGGAACCTACGAGCAGTACTTC. It encodes CASSYRDGTYEQYF.

This clonotype has more than one count but fewer than ten. This rearrangement joins TRBV4-2 to TRBJ2-1; 10 nucleotides line up with TRBD2. Germline V lookup: CDR1 LGHNA, CDR2 YNFKEQ. The CDR3 runs 17 residues. With 0 bases clipped from V and 8 bases from J, the junction kept 10 bases outside the gene matches. Here the CDR3 DNA reads TGTGCCAGCAGCCAAGATGTCGCTAGCGGGAGTCAGTATGAGCAGTTCTTC. This gives the protein CASSQDVASGSQYEQFF.